These T cell receptor beta chains were read from a single sample in a study of T cell repertoires in cytomegalovirus infection. Antigen specificity for these receptors is unknown. TCRdb passed the reads through MiXCR, listing each CDR3 protein once. The sample has 400,000 to 600,000 distinct CDR3 sequences; 40% to 50% are singletons. The sequenced sample was cultured PBMCs, obtained from culture after CMV antigen stimulation. Source of these receptors: a human donor in good health (CMV status not recorded). Some clones in this sample may be carry-over from other donors' samples. Both conserved end residues are part of each CDR3. The D gene is left open where the match is weak. Clone size appears in some rows only: once, few, many, or a class for an expanded clone.

size: -; V: TRBV5-6; D: TRBD1; J: TRBJ1-3; CDR3: CASSSVPGQGNSGNTIYF; DNA: TGTGCCAGCAGCTCCGTCCCGGGACAGGGTAACTCTGGAAACACCATATATTTT
size: -; V: TRBV10-2; D: -; J: TRBJ1-2; CDR3: CASSNKRGEGYTF; DNA: TGCGCCAGCAGCAACAAGAGAGGTGAAGGCTACACCTTC
size: -; V: TRBV7-2; D: TRBD1; J: TRBJ2-1; CDR3: CASSSPGQGYNEQFF; DNA: TGTGCCAGCAGCTCGCCGGGACAGGGCTACAATGAGCAGTTCTTC
size: -; V: TRBV19; D: -; J: TRBJ1-1; CDR3: CASSIGTEAFF; DNA: TGTGCCAGTAGTATAGGGACTGAAGCTTTCTTT
size: many; V: TRBV7-9; D: -; J: TRBJ1-5; CDR3: CASSSGSNQPQHF; DNA: TGTGCCAGCAGCTCTGGGTCTAATCAGCCCCAGCATTTT
size: -; V: TRBV28; D: -; J: TRBJ2-3; CDR3: CASSLPLSGFTDTQYF; DNA: TGTGCCAGCAGCCTCCCACTGAGCGGGTTCACAGATACGCAGTATTTT
size: few; V: TRBV28; D: -; J: TRBJ1-1; CDR3: CASSSPGTASTEAFF; DNA: TGTGCCAGCAGTTCCCCCGGGACGGCCTCCACTGAAGCTTTCTTT
size: few; V: TRBV7-2; D: TRBD2; J: TRBJ2-3; CDR3: CASSGRGLADMLTDTQYF; DNA: TGTGCCAGCAGCGGTAGGGGACTAGCGGATATGCTCACAGATACGCAGTATTTT
size: -; V: TRBV27; D: -; J: TRBJ2-5; CDR3: CASKERGQETQYF; DNA: TGTGCCAGCAAGGAACGGGGCCAAGAGACCCAGTACTTC
size: -; V: TRBV6-6; D: -; J: TRBJ1-1; CDR3: CASSYGRGPGTEAFF; DNA: TGTGCCAGCAGTTACGGTAGGGGTCCCGGCACTGAAGCTTTCTTT